The 5 T cell receptor beta chains listed next were all sequenced from one sample in a study of T cell responses to AZD1222 COVID-19 vaccine. TCRdb's table, derived via immunoSEQ multiplex PCR, lists solely in-frame clones and lacks some. The sample includes around 160,000 clones, 80% to 90% seen only once; the top ten take around 4.9%. Sequences were derived from peripheral blood, sampled on day 0 of AZD1222 vaccination. These TCRs come from an adult in good health.

This chain joins TRBV9 and TRBJ1-2, with 10 bases identical to TRBD1. Germline V CDR1 and CDR2: SGDLS, YYNGEE. V lost 3 bases and J lost 7; bases outside the gene matches: 9. The CDR3 totals 15 residues. CDR3 residues: CASSADTGQGGGYTF. The CDR3 region has the DNA TGTGCCAGCAGCGCCGACACCGGACAGGGGGGTGGCTACACCTTC.

V and J are TRBV5-1 and TRBJ2-1, with 7 nucleotides matching TRBD1. The trim removed 0 bases at V and 5 bases at J, leaving 5 bases unmatched. The CDR3 contains 15 residues. CDR1 and CDR2 (germline): SGHRS, YFSETQ. The CDR3 spells CASSLVGQGDNEQFF. The CDR3 bases are TGCGCCAGCAGCTTGGTCGGCCAGGGGGACAATGAGCAGTTCTTC.

This chain joins TRBV28 and TRBJ2-5; weak D call: TRBD1 (5 bases). The CDR3 runs to 15 residues. The V end lost 5 bases, the J end lost 3 bases, and 16 bases lay between the germline ends. Germline V gene lookup returns CDR1 MDHEN and CDR2 SYDVKM. CDR3 coding DNA: TGTGCCAGCAGTCCACCCGAGCGACAGAAAGAGACCCAGTACTTC. Its protein is CASSPPERQKETQYF. Full variable domain (rest looked up from reference TRBV28 and TRBJ2-5): DVKVTQSSRYLVKRTGEKVFLECVQDMDHENMFWYRQDPGLGLRLIYFSYDVKMKEKGDIPEGYSVSREKKERFSLILESASTNQTSMYLCASSPPERQKETQYFGPGTRLLVL.

The gene calls are TRBV10-3 and TRBJ1-1; D ambiguous. V dropped 4 bases and J dropped 3 bases, with 9 bases sitting between them. Germline V gene data show CDR1 as ENHRY and CDR2 as SYGVKD. The CDR3 covers 13 residues. The CDR3 reads CAISGKGDTEAFF. The DNA of the CDR3 is TGTGCCATCAGTGGGAAGGGAGACACTGAAGCTTTCTTT.

This clone was counted once. The chain combines TRBV7-9 with TRBJ1-1; D may be TRBD1 (5 bases). Germline values: CDR1 SEHNR, CDR2 FQNEAQ (reference sequence). The V end was cut by 6 bases, the J end by 3 bases, with 17 bases between. CDR3 length equals 15 residues. The CDR3, as DNA: TGTGCCAGCAGTCCCCATGGAAGGGGATACACTGAAGCTTTCTTT. As protein: CASSPHGRGYTEAFF.